A selection of T cell receptor beta chains follows, all from one sample in a study of T cells in Graves' hyperthyroidism and ophthalmopathy. TCRdb ran MiXCR on the multiplex PCR reads and lists one entry per CDR3 protein. The sample contains more than 500,000 distinct CDR3 sequences, roughly 16% of which appear only once. What was sequenced was blood. These TCRs come from a woman aged 30 to 39 with Graves' hyperthyroidism. The CDR3 runs from the conserved cysteine through the conserved F or W. D genes are given only for firm matches. Clone size is given for some rows only: seen once, a few or many times, or a class if the clone is expanded.

>TRBV6-2/TRBV6-3|TRBJ1-5|.|many
CASSYDNRQGWIRNQPQHF
TGTGCCAGCAGTTACGATAACCGGCAGGGGTGGATTCGCAATCAGCCCCAGCATTTT
>TRBV20-1|TRBJ1-2|.|many
CSASERNNYGYTF
TGCAGTGCTAGCGAGCGTAATAACTATGGCTACACCTTC
>TRBV7-3|TRBJ2-5|TRBD1|many
CASSSSLGQGTSETQYF
TGTGCCAGCAGCTCCTCCTTGGGACAGGGGACGTCAGAGACCCAGTACTTC
>TRBV7-2|TRBJ2-5|.|.
CASSLGSLTGETQYF
TGTGCCAGCAGCTTAGGGTCTCTCACCGGAGAGACCCAGTACTTC
>TRBV12-3/TRBV12-4|TRBJ2-7|.|many
CASSLGRAQYEQYF
TGTGCCAGCAGTTTAGGCAGGGCCCAATACGAGCAGTACTTC
>TRBV7-3|TRBJ2-1|TRBD2|.
CASSLYRTSGSSYNEQFF
TGTGCCAGCAGCTTATACCGGACTAGCGGGAGCTCCTACAATGAGCAGTTCTTC
>TRBV3-1|TRBJ1-6|.|few
CASSQVWDQGNSPLHF
TGTGCCAGCAGCCAAGTATGGGACCAGGGTAATTCACCCCTCCACTTT
>TRBV19|TRBJ2-1|TRBD1|.
CASSIDGTGAFNEQFF
TGTGCCAGTAGTATAGACGGTACAGGGGCCTTCAATGAGCAGTTCTTC
>TRBV27|TRBJ2-7|.|many
CASRVAPSYEQYF
TGTGCCAGCAGGGTAGCCCCTTCCTACGAGCAGTACTTC
>TRBV11-2|TRBJ2-5|.|many
CASSFGQVQETQYF
TGTGCCAGCAGCTTTGGGCAGGTCCAAGAGACCCAGTACTTC
>TRBV20-1|TRBJ2-3|TRBD2|many
CSANGLAGALDTQYF
TGCAGTGCCAATGGACTAGCGGGAGCTCTAGATACGCAGTATTTT
>TRBV28|TRBJ1-3|TRBD1|.
CASSWGYRGRSGNTIYF
TGTGCCAGCAGTTGGGGTTACAGGGGGCGATCTGGAAACACCATATATTTT
>TRBV5-8|TRBJ2-3|TRBD1|.
CASSVGQGGQTETQYF
TGTGCCAGCAGCGTGGGACAGGGAGGACAGACAGAGACGCAGTATTTT
>TRBV19|TRBJ2-2|.|.
CASNERVANTGGLFF
TGTGCCAGTAACGAGCGGGTTGCCAACACCGGGGGGCTGTTTTTT
>TRBV9|TRBJ2-7|TRBD2|few
CASSARDYSYEQYF
TGTGCCAGCAGCGCCCGGGACTACTCCTACGAGCAGTACTTC
>TRBV19|TRBJ2-1|TRBD1|.
CASRLTGGPNEQFF
TGTGCCAGTAGATTGACAGGGGGCCCCAATGAGCAGTTCTTC
>TRBV29-1|TRBJ2-7|.|few
CSVLDRPSSYEQYF
TGCAGCGTACTCGACAGGCCCAGCTCCTACGAGCAGTACTTC
>TRBV2|TRBJ2-3|.|once
CASNSWRLGTDTQYF
TGTGCCAGCAATTCGTGGCGCCTGGGCACAGATACGCAGTATTTT
>TRBV2|TRBJ2-5|.|many
CASREHRARGETQYF
TGTGCCAGCAGGGAACATAGGGCCCGGGGAGAGACCCAGTACTTC
>TRBV7-3|TRBJ1-6|.|.
CASSRDNNSPLHF
TGTGCCAGCAGTAGGGACAACAATTCACCCCTCCACTTT
>TRBV2|TRBJ2-5|TRBD2|.
CASSAGGRDYQYF
TGTGCCAGCAGTGCGGGGGGGCGGGACTACCAGTACTTC
>TRBV12-3/TRBV12-4|TRBJ2-3|.|many
CASSSSGDEADTQYF
TGTGCCAGCAGCAGTTCAGGGGACGAAGCAGATACGCAGTATTTT
>TRBV20-1|TRBJ1-2|TRBD1|.
CSSTGGLVGYTF
TGCTCCTCTACAGGGGGCTTGGTTGGCTACACCTTC
>TRBV2|TRBJ2-2|TRBD2|many
CASSDGLAGVGELFF
TGTGCCAGCAGTGACGGCCTAGCGGGAGTCGGGGAGCTGTTTTTT
>TRBV28|TRBJ1-2|.|.
CASRTGFTNYGYTF
TGTGCCAGCAGGACGGGATTTACTAACTATGGCTACACCTTC
>TRBV12-3/TRBV12-4|TRBJ1-2|.|few
CASRLGGGPIGGYTF
TGTGCCAGCAGATTAGGGGGGGGCCCAATTGGCGGCTACACCTTC
>TRBV20-1|TRBJ1-1|.|.
CSARADRNTEAFF
TGCAGTGCTAGAGCGGACAGGAACACTGAAGCTTTCTTT
>TRBV19|TRBJ2-1|.|few
CASSRGTGLGEDNEQFF
TGTGCCAGTAGTAGGGGGACGGGACTCGGGGAGGACAATGAGCAGTTCTTC
>TRBV28|TRBJ1-6|TRBD1|.
CASSLGTVTHF
TGTGCCAGCAGTTTAGGGACAGTAACCCACTTT
>TRBV7-6|TRBJ1-1|.|.
CASSLPGRVDTEAFF
TGTGCCAGCAGCTTACCGGGCAGGGTCGACACTGAAGCTTTCTTT
>TRBV30|TRBJ2-1|.|many
CAWSAGYEQFF
TGTGCCTGGAGTGCGGGGTATGAGCAGTTCTTC
>TRBV6-5|TRBJ1-6|.|.
CASSYGKGNNSPLHF
TGTGCCAGCAGTTACGGGAAAGGGAACAATTCACCCCTCCACTTT
>TRBV28|TRBJ2-7|.|many
CASSGNGRNINF
TGTGCCAGCAGTGGAAACGGCAGAAACATTAACTTC
>TRBV20-1|TRBJ2-1|.|.
CSAPDSSYNEQFF
TGCAGTGCCCCGGACAGCTCCTACAATGAGCAGTTCTTC
>TRBV6-2/TRBV6-3|TRBJ2-3|TRBD2|.
CASRKTSGLRTDTQYF
TGTGCCAGCAGAAAGACTAGCGGGTTGCGCACAGATACGCAGTATTTT
>TRBV29-1|TRBJ2-5|.|.
CSGGRDWVVETQYF
TGCAGCGGGGGCAGGGACTGGGTCGTGGAGACCCAGTACTTC
>TRBV18|TRBJ2-7|.|.
CASSPVGGSSYEQYF
TGTGCCAGCTCCCCGGTAGGGGGAAGTTCCTACGAGCAGTACTTC
>TRBV20-1|TRBJ2-3|TRBD2|many
CSAPTSGSGTDTQYF
TGCAGTGCGCCGACTAGCGGGAGCGGCACAGATACGCAGTATTTT
>TRBV20-1|TRBJ1-4|.|few
CSARRPGNEKLFF
TGCAGTGCTCGCCGTCCGGGTAATGAAAAACTGTTTTTT
>TRBV6-1|TRBJ2-3|.|.
CASGGTPSTDTQYF
TGTGCCAGCGGAGGGACGCCTAGCACAGATACGCAGTATTTT
>TRBV7-8|TRBJ2-1|.|many
CASSRTGLASYNEQFF
TGTGCCAGCAGTCGGACAGGACTAGCTTCCTACAATGAGCAGTTCTTC
>TRBV6-1|TRBJ2-7|.|few
CASGWEQYF
TGTGCCAGCGGGTGGGAGCAGTACTTC
>TRBV18|TRBJ2-3|TRBD2|many
CASSPTGLADLGTQYF
TGTGCCAGCTCACCGACAGGACTAGCGGATTTGGGGACGCAGTATTTT
>TRBV11-2|TRBJ2-7|TRBD2|many
CASTLGGLAGFYEQYF
TGTGCCAGCACCCTGGGGGGGCTAGCGGGATTCTACGAGCAGTACTTC
>TRBV7-2|TRBJ2-1|TRBD1|few
CASSLTGQKNNEQFF
TGTGCCAGCAGCTTGACGGGACAGAAAAACAATGAGCAGTTCTTC
>TRBV28|TRBJ2-1|TRBD1|many
CASKNRGAFNSYNEQFF
TGTGCCAGCAAGAACAGGGGGGCCTTTAACTCCTACAATGAGCAGTTCTTC
>TRBV29-1|TRBJ2-1|TRBD2|.
CSVEDGRGSSYNEQFF
TGCAGCGTTGAAGACGGACGCGGGAGCTCCTACAATGAGCAGTTCTTC
>TRBV9|TRBJ2-1|.|few
CASGSFHEQFF
TGTGCCAGCGGCTCGTTTCACGAGCAGTTCTTC
>TRBV28|TRBJ2-7|.|many
CASSLSSDGHEQYF
TGTGCCAGCAGTTTAAGCAGTGATGGTCACGAGCAGTACTTC
>TRBV6-2/TRBV6-3|TRBJ2-7|TRBD1|many
CASNLQDRIYEQYF
TGTGCCAGCAACCTCCAGGACAGGATCTACGAGCAGTACTTC
>TRBV6-1|TRBJ1-1|.|many
CASSRRGGGTEAFF
TGTGCCAGCAGTCGCCGCGGGGGCGGCACTGAAGCTTTCTTT
>TRBV20-1|TRBJ2-5|.|few
CSATPHRGGETQYF
TGCAGTGCTACGCCTCACAGGGGAGGGGAGACCCAGTACTTC
>TRBV6-1|TRBJ2-1|TRBD2|many
CASRAGGTYNEQFF
TGTGCCAGCAGAGCGGGAGGAACCTACAATGAGCAGTTCTTC
>TRBV28|TRBJ1-5|.|.
CASHNIGQPQHF
TGTGCCAGCCATAATATTGGACAGCCCCAGCATTTT
>TRBV5-1|TRBJ2-2|TRBD1|.
CASSPLQGSNTGELFF
TGCGCCAGCAGCCCCTTACAGGGGTCGAACACCGGGGAGCTGTTTTTT
>TRBV5-1|TRBJ1-2|TRBD1|.
CASSPRTGESYGYTF
TGCGCCAGCAGCCCCCGGACAGGGGAGAGCTATGGCTACACCTTC
>TRBV20-1|TRBJ2-3|TRBD2|.
CSATSGSGRDGTDTQYF
TGCAGTGCTACCTCTGGGAGCGGGAGGGATGGCACAGATACGCAGTATTTT
>TRBV12-3/TRBV12-4|TRBJ2-7|.|many
CASSIGGGRAYEQYF
TGTGCCAGCAGCATAGGCGGTGGCAGAGCCTACGAGCAGTACTTC
>TRBV24-1|TRBJ2-7|TRBD1|many
CATSDGPGGEQYF
TGTGCCACCAGTGATGGGCCAGGGGGCGAGCAGTACTTC